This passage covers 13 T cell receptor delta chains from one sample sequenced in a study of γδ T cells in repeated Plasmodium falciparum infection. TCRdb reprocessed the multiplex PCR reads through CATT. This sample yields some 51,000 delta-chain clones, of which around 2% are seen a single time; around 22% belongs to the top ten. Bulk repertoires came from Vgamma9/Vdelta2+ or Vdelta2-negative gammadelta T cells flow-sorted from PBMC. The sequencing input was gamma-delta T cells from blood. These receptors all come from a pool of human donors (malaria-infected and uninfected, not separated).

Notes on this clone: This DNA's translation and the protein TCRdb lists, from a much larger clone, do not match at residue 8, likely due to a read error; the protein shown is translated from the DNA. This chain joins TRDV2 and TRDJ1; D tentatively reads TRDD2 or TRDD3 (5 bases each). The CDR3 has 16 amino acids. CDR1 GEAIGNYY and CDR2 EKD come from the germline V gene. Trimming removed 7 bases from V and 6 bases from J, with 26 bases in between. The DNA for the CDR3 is TGTGCCTGGCCCATTCCTGTCCGCTGGGTCAATCATAAACTCATCTTT. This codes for CAWPIPVRWVNHKLIF.

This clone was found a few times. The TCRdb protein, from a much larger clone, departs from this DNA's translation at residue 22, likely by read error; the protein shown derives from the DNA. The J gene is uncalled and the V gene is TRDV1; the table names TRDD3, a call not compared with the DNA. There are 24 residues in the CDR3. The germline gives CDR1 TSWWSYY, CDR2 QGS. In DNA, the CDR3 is TGTGCTCTTGGGGAACCCCCGTTTATCGACCTTTGGCCTCACTGGGGGACGTACACCGATAAACCCATCTTT. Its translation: CALGEPPFIDLWPHWGTYTDKPIF.

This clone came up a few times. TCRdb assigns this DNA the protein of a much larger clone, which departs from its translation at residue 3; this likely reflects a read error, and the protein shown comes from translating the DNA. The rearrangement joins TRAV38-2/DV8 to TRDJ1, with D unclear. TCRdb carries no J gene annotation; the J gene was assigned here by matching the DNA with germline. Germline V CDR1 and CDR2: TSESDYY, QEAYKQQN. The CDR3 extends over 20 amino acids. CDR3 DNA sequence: TGTGCTTGTAGGAGGGTTTCCCCCTCCGAAGGCCCTCGGTACACCGATAAACTCATCTTT. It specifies CACRRVSPSEGPRYTDKLIF.

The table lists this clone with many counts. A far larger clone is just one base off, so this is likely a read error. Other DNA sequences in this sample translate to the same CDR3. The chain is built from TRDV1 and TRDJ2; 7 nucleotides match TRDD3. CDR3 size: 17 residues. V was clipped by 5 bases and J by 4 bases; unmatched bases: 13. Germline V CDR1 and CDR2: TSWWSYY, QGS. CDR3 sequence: CALGPRLGETPTAQLFF. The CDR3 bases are TGTGCTCTTGGGCCGCGCTTGGGGGAAACTCCGACAGCACAACTCTTCTTT.

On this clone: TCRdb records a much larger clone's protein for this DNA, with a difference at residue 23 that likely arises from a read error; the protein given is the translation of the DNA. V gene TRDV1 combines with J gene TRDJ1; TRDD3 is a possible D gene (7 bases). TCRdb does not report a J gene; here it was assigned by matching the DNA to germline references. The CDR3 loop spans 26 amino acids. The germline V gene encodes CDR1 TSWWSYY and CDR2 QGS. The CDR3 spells CALGDLLHPTFSGRGIQRIYTDELIF. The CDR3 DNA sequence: TGTGCTCTTGGGGACCTCCTACATCCTACATTCAGCGGTAGGGGGATTCAGCGGATCTACACCGATGAACTCATCTTT.

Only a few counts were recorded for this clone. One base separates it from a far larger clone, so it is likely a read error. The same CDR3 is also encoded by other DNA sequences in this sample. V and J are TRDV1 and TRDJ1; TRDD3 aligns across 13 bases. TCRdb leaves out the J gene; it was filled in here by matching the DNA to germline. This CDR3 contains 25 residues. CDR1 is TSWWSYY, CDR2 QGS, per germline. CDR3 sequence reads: CALGENSFLQDWGIRGGWLTDKLIF. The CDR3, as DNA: TGTGCTCTTGGGGAAAACTCCTTCCTTCAAGACTGGGGGATACGCGGGGGATGGCTCACCGACAAACTCATCTTT.

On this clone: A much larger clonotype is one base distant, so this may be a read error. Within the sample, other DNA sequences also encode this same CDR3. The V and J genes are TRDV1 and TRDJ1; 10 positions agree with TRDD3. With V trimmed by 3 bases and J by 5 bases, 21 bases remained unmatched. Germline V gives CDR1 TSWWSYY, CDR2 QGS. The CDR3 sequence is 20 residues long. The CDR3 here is CALGDPSPVLGDLWPDKLIF. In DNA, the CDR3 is TGTGCTCTTGGGGATCCTTCCCCTGTACTGGGGGATCTGTGGCCTGATAAACTCATCTTT.

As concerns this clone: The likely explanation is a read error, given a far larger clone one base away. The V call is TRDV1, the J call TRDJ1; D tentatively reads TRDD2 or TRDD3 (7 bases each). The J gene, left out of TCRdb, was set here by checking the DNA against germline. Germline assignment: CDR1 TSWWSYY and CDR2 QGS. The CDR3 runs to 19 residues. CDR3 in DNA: TGTGCCCTTGGGGAACCCTTCCTCAATCGTGGATACGAATCCGATAAACTCATCTTT. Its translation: CALGEPFLNRGYESDKLIF.

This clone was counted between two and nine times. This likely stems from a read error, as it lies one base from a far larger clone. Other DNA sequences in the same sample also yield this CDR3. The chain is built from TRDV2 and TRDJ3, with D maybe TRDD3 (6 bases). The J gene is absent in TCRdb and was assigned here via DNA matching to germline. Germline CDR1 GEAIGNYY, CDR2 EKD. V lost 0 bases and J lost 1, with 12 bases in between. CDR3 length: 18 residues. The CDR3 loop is CACDTVGIDSWDTRQMFF. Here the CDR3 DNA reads TGTGCCTGTGACACCGTGGGGATCGATTCCTGGGACACCCGACAGATGTTTTTC.

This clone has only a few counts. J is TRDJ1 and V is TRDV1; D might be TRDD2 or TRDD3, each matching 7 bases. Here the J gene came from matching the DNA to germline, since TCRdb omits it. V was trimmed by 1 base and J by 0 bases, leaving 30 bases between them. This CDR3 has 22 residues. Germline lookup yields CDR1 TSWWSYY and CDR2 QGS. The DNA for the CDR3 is TGTGCTCTTGGGGAACCCGCCTTCCTTATACTGGGGCCCCCCCAGTACACCGATAAACTCATCTTT. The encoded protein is CALGEPAFLILGPPQYTDKLIF.

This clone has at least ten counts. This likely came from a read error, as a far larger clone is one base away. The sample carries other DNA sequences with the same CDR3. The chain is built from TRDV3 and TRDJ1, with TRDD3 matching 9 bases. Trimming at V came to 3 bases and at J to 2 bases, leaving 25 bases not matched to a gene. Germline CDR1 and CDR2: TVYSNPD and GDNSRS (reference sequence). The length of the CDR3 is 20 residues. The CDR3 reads CAFQKAFLYWGTHLTDKLIF. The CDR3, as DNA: TGTGCCTTCCAGAAGGCCTTCCTGTACTGGGGGACCCACCTAACCGATAAACTCATCTTT.

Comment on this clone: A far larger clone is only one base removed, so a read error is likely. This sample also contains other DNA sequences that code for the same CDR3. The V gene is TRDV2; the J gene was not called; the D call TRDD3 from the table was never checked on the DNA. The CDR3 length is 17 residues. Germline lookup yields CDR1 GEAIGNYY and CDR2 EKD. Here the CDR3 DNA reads TGTGCCTGTGACTCCCTCAGTACTGGGGGATACACCGATAAGCTCATCTTT. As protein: CACDSLSTGGYTDKLIF.

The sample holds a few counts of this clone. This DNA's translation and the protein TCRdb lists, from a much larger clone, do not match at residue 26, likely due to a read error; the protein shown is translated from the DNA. The CDR3: CALGELRYWVPFKYWGILGAYTDKLTF. CDR3 nucleotides: TGTGCTCTTGGGGAACTTCGGTACTGGGTCCCGTTCAAATACTGGGGGATCCTGGGGGCGTACACCGATAAACTCACCTTT. V gene TRDV1 was called; the J gene was not; the table's D call, TRDD3, has no DNA check behind it. This CDR3 comprises 27 residues. The germline V gene encodes CDR1 TSWWSYY and CDR2 QGS.